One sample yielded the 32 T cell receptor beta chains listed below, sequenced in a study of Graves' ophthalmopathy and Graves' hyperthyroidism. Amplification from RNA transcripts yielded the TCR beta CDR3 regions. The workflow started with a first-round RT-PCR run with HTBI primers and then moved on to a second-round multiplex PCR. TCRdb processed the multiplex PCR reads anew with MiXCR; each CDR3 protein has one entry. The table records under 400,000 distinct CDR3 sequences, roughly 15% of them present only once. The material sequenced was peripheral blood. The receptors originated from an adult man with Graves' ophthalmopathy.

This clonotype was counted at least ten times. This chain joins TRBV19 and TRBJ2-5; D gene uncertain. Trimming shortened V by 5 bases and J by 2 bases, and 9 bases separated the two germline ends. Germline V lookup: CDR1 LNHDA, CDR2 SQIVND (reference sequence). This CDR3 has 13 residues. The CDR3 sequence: CASSGRVQETQYF. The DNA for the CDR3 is TGTGCCAGTAGTGGACGGGTACAAGAGACCCAGTACTTC.

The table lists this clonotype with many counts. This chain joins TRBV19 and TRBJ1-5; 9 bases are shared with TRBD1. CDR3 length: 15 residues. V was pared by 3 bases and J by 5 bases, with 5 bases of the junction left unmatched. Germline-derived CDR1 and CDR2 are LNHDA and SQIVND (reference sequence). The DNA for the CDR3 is TGTGCCAGTAGTATCGTCGGGACAGGGTATCAGCCCCAGCATTTT. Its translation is CASSIVGTGYQPQHF.

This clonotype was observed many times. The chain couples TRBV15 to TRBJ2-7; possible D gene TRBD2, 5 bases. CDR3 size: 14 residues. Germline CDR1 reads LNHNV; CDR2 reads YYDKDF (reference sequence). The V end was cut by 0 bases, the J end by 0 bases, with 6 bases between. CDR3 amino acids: CATSRDRGSYEQYF. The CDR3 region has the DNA TGTGCCACCAGCAGAGATCGGGGCTCCTACGAGCAGTACTTC.

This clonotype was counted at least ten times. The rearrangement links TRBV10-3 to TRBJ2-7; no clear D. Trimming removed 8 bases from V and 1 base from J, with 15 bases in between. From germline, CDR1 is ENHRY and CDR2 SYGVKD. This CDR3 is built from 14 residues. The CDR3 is CAIYRKTESYEQYF. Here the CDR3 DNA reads TGTGCCATCTACCGGAAGACGGAATCCTACGAGCAGTACTTC.

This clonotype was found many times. The CDR3 loop reads CASSLGDRWNTEAFF. CDR3 DNA: TGTGCCAGCAGCTTAGGGGACAGGTGGAACACTGAAGCTTTCTTT. The J gene is TRBJ1-1, the V gene TRBV13, with 7 bases matching TRBD1. From germline, CDR1 is PRHDT and CDR2 FYEKMQ (reference sequence). CDR3 size: 15 residues. Trimming took 0 bases from V and 1 from J; bases not matched to a gene: 2.

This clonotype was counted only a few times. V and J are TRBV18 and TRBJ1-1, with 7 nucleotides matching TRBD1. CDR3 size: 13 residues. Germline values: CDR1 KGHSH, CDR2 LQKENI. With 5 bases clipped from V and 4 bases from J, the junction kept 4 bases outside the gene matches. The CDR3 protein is CASSAQGSTEAFF. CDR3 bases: TGTGCCAGCTCAGCACAGGGGAGCACTGAAGCTTTCTTT.

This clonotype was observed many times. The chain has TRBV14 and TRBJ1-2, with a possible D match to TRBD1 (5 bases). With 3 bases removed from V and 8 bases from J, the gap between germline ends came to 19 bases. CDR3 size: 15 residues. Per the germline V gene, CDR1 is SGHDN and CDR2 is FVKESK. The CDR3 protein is CASSHSTVAMRGYTF. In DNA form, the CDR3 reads TGTGCCAGCAGCCACTCGACAGTCGCTATGAGGGGCTACACCTTC.

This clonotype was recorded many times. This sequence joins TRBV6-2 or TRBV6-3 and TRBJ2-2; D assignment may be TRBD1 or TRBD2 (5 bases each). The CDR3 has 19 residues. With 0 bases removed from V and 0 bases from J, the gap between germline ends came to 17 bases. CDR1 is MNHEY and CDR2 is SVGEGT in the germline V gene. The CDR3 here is CASSYSIAIRGANTGELFF. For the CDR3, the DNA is TGTGCCAGCAGTTACTCGATAGCCATACGGGGCGCGAACACCGGGGAGCTGTTTTTT.

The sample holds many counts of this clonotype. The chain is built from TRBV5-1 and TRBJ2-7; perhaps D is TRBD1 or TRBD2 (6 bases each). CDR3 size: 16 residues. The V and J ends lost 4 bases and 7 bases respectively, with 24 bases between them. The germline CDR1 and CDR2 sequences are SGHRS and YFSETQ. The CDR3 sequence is CASSPINVGGQGEQYF. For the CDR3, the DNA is TGCGCCAGCAGCCCCATTAACGTGGGGGGCCAGGGAGAGCAGTACTTC.

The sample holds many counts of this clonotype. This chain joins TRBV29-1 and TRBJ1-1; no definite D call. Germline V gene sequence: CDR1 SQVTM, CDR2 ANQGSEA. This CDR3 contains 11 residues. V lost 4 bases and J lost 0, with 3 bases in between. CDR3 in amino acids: CSVGVNTEAFF. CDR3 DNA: TGCAGCGTTGGGGTGAACACTGAAGCTTTCTTT.

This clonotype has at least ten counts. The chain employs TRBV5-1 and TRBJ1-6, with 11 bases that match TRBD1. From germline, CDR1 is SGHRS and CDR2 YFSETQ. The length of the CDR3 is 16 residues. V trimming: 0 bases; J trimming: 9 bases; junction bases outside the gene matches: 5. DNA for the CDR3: TGCGCCAGCAGCTTGGGTGGACAGGGGGCCGTTTCACCCCTCCACTTT. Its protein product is CASSLGGQGAVSPLHF.

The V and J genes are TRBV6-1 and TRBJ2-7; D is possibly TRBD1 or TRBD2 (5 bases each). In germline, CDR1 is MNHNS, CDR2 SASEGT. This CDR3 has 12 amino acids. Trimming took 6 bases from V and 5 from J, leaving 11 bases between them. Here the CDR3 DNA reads TGTGCCAGCAGCCCTTCGGGGCACGAGCAGTACTTC. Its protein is CASSPSGHEQYF.

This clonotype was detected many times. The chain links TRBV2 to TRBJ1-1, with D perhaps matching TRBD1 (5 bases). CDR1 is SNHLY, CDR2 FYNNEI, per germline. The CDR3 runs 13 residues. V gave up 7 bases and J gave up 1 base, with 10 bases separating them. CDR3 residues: CASNRQPNTEAFF. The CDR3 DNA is TGTGCCAGCAATAGACAGCCGAACACTGAAGCTTTCTTT.

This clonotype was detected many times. The CDR3 loop reads CASSLGIGGAYQETQYF. DNA for the CDR3: TGTGCCAGCAGCTTAGGGATAGGGGGGGCCTACCAAGAGACCCAGTACTTC. The V gene is TRBV11-2, the J gene TRBJ2-5, with D possibly being TRBD2 (7 bases). This CDR3 is 17 amino acids long. Per germline, CDR1 SGHAT and CDR2 FQNNGV. Trimming cost V 1 base and J 0 bases, with 15 bases left between them. Using reference TRBV11-2 and TRBJ2-5 for the parts outside the CDR3, the full variable domain is EAGVAQSPRYKIIEKRQSVAFWCNPISGHATLYWYQQILGQGPKLLIQFQNNGVVDDSQLPKDRFSAERLKGVDSTLKIQPAKLEDSAVYLCASSLGIGGAYQETQYFGPGTRLLVL.

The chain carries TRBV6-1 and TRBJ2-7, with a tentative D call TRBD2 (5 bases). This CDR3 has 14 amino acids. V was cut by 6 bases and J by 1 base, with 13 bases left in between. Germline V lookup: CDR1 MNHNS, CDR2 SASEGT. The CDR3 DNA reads TGTGCCAGCAGGCAAACAACTAGTTCCTACGAGCAGTACTTC. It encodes CASRQTTSSYEQYF.

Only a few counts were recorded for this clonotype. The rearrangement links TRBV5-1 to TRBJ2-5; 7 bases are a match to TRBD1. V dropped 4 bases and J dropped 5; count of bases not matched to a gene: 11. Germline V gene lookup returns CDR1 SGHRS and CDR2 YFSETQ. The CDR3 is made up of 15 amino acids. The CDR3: CASSPAGGSGETQYF. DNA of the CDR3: TGCGCCAGCAGCCCCGCAGGGGGATCGGGGGAGACCCAGTACTTC. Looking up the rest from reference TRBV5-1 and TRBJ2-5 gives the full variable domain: KAGVTQTPRYLIKTRGQQVTLSCSPISGHRSVSWYQQTPGQGLQFLFEYFSETQRNKGNFPGRFSGRQFSNSRSEMNVSTLELGDSALYLCASSPAGGSGETQYFGPGTRLLVL.

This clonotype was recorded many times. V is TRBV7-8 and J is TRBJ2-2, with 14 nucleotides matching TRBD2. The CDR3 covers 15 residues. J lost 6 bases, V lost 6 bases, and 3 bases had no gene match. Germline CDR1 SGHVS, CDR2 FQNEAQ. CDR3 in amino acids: CASRPGLAGAGELFF. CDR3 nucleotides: TGTGCCAGCAGACCGGGACTAGCGGGAGCCGGGGAGCTGTTTTTT.

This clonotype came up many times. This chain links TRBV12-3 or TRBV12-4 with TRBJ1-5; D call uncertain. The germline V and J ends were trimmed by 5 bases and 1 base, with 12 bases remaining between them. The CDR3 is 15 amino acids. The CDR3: CASSRLGNSNQPQHF. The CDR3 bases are TGTGCCAGCAGTCGCTTGGGGAACAGCAATCAGCCCCAGCATTTT.

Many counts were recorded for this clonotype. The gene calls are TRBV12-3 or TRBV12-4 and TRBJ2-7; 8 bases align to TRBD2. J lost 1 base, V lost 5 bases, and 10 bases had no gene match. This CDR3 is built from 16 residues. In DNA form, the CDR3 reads TGTGCCAGCAGTCCCCCGGGCGGGGGGACATCCTACGAGCAGTACTTC. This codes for CASSPPGGGTSYEQYF.

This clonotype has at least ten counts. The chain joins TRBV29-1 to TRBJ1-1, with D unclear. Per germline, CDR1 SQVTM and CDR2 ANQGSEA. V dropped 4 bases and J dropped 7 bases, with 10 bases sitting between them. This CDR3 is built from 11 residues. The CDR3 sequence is CSVALLSEAFF. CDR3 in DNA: TGCAGCGTTGCCTTGTTGAGTGAAGCTTTCTTT.

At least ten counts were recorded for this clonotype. This CDR3 is CASSLGLKGSYTF. The CDR3 coding sequence is TGTGCCAGCAGCTTAGGCCTTAAAGGGTCCTACACCTTC. The chain has TRBV13 and TRBJ1-2; no clear D. The germline V and J ends were trimmed by 0 bases and 10 bases, with 12 bases remaining between them. The germline CDR1 and CDR2 sequences are PRHDT and FYEKMQ (reference sequence). The CDR3 extends over 13 amino acids.

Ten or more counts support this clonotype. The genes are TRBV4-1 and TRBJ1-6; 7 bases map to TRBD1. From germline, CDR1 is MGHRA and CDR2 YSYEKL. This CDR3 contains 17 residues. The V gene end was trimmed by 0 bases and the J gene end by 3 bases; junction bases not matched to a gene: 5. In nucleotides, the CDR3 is TGCGCCAGCAGCCAAGATGACCGACAGGGCTATAATTCACCCCTCCACTTT. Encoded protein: CASSQDDRQGYNSPLHF.

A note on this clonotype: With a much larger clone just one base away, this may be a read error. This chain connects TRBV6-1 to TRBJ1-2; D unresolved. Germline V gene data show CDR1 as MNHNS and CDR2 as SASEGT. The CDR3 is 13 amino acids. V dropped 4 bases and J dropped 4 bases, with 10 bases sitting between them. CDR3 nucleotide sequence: TGTGCCAGCAGTGTCGGGTCAAGCTATGGCTACACCTTC. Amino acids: CASSVGSSYGYTF.

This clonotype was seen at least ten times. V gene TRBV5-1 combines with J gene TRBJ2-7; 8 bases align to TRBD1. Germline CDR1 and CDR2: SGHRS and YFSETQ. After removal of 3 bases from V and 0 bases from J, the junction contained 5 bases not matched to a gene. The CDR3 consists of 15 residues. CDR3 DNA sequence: TGCGCCAGCAGCTCGGGACAGGTGGTCTCCTACGAGCAGTACTTC. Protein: CASSSGQVVSYEQYF.

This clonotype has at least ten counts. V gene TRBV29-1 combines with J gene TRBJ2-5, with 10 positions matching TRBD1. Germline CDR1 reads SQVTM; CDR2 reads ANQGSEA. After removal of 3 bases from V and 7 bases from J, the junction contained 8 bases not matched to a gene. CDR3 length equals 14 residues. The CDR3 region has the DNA TGCAGCGTTGATTCGGGACAGGGGCTGGGGACCCAGTACTTC. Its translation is CSVDSGQGLGTQYF. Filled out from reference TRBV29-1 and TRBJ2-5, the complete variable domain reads SAVISQKPSRDICQRGTSLTIQCQVDSQVTMMFWYRQQPGQSLTLIATANQGSEATYESGFVIDKFPISRPNLTFSTLTVSNMSPEDSSIYLCSVDSGQGLGTQYFGPGTRLLVL.

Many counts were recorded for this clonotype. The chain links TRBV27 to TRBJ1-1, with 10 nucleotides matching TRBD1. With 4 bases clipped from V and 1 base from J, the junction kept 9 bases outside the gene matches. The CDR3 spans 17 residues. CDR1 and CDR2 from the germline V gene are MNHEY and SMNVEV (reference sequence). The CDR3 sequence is CASSSRGTGVSNTEAFF. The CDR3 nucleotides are TGTGCCAGCAGTTCCCGGGGGACAGGGGTATCGAACACTGAAGCTTTCTTT.

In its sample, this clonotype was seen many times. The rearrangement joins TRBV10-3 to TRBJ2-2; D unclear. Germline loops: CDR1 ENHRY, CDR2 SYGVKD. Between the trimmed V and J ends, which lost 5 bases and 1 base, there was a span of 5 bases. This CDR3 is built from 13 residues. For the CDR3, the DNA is TGTGCCATCAGTCGACAGAACACCGGGGAGCTGTTTTTT. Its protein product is CAISRQNTGELFF.

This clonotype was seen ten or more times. The CDR3 nucleotides read TGTGCCAGTAGTATAGATCGGGACAACACGCAGTACTTC. Its translation is CASSIDRDNTQYF. The chain carries TRBV19 and TRBJ2-7; maybe TRBD1 (6 bases). CDR1 LNHDA and CDR2 SQIVND come from the germline V gene (reference sequence). V was pared by 0 bases and J by 9 bases, with 12 bases between. CDR3 length: 13 amino acids.

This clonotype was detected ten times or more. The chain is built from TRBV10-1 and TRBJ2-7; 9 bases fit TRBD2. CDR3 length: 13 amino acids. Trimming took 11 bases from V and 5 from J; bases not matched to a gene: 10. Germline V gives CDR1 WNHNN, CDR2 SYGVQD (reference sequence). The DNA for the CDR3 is TGCGCCCGAACCCACGGGACTAGCAACGAGCAGTACTTC. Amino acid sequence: CARTHGTSNEQYF.

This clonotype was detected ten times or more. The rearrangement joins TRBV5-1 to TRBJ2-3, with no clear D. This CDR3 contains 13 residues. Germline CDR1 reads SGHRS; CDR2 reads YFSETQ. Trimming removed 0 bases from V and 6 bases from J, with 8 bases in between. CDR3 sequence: CASSLAQRDTQYF. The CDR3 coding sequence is TGCGCCAGCAGCTTGGCCCAGAGGGATACGCAGTATTTT.

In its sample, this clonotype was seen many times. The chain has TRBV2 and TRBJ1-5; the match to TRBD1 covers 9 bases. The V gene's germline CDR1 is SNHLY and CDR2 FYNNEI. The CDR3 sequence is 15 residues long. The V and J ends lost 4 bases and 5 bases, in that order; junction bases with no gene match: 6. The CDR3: CASSVAGQGHQPQHF. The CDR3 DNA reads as TGTGCCAGCAGTGTCGCGGGACAGGGACATCAGCCCCAGCATTTT. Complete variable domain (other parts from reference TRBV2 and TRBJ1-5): EPEVTQTPSHQVTQMGQEVILRCVPISNHLYFYWYRQILGQKVEFLVSFYNNEISEKSEIFDDQFSVERPDGSNFTLKIRSTKLEDSAMYFCASSVAGQGHQPQHFGDGTRLSIL.

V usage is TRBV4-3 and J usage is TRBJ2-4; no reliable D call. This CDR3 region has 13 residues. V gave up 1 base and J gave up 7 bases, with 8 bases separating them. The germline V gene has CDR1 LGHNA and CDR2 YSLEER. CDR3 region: CASSQAVTNIQYF. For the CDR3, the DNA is TGCGCCAGCAGCCAAGCGGTCACGAACATTCAGTACTTC.